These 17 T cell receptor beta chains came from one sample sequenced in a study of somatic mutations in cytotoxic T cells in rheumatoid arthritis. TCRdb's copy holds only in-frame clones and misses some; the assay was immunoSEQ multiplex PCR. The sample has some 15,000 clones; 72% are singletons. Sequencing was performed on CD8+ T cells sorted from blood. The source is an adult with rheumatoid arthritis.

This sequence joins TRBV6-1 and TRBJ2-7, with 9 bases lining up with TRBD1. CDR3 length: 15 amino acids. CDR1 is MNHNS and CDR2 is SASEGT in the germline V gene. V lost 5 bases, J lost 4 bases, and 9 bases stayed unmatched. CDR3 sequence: CASSLRQGDVYEQYF. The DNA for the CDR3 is TGTGCCAGCAGTTTAAGACAGGGGGACGTGTACGAGCAGTACTTC.

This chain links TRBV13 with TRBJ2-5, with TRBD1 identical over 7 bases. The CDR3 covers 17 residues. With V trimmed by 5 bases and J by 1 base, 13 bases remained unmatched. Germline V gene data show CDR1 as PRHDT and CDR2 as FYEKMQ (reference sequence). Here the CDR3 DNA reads TGTGCCAGCAGCGCCCGGGACAGCACAATGGCCCAAGAGACCCAGTACTTC. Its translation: CASSARDSTMAQETQYF.

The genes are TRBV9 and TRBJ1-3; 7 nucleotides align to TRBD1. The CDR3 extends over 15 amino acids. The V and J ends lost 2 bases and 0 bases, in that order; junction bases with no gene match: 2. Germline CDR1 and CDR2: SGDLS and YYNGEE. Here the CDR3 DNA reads TGTGCCAGCAGCGTTGGGACAGCCTCTGGAAACACCATATATTTT. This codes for CASSVGTASGNTIYF.

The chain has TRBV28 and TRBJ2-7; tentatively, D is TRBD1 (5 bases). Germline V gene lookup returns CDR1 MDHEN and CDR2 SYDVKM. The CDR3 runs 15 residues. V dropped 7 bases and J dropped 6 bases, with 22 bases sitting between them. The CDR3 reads CASKGLTAKLFEQYF. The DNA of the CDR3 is TGTGCCAGCAAGGGGCTGACAGCTAAGTTGTTCGAGCAGTACTTC. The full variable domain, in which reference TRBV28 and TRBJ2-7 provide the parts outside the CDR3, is DVKVTQSSRYLVKRTGEKVFLECVQDMDHENMFWYRQDPGLGLRLIYFSYDVKMKEKGDIPEGYSVSREKKERFSLILESASTNQTSMYLCASKGLTAKLFEQYFGPGTRLTVT.

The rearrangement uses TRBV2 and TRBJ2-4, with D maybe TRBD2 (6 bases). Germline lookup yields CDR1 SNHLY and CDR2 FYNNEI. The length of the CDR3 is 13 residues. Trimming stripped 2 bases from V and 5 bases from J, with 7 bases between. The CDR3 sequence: CASSEPGENIQYF. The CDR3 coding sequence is TGTGCCAGCAGTGAACCGGGGGAAAACATTCAGTACTTC. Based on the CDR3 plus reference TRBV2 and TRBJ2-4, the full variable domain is EPEVTQTPSHQVTQMGQEVILRCVPISNHLYFYWYRQILGQKVEFLVSFYNNEISEKSEIFDDQFSVERPDGSNFTLKIRSTKLEDSAMYFCASSEPGENIQYFGAGTRLSVL.

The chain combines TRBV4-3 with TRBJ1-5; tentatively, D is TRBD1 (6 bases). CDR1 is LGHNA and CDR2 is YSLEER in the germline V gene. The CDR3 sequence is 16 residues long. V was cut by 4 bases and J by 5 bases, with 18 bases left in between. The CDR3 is CASSLFWDKAYQPQHF. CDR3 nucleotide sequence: TGCGCCAGCAGCCTTTTCTGGGACAAAGCTTATCAGCCCCAGCATTTT.

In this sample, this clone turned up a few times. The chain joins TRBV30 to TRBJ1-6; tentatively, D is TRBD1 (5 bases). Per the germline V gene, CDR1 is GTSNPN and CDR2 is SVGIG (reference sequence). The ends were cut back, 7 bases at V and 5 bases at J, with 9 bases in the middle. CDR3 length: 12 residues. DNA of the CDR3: TGTGCCTTAAGACAGCATAATTCACCCCTCCACTTT. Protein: CALRQHNSPLHF.

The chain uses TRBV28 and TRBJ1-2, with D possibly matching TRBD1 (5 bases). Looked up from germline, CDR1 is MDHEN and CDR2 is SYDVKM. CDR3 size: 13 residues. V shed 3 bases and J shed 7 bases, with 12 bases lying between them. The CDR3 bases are TGTGCCAGCAGTTTTCGAGGGGCTCGTGGCTACACCTTC. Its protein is CASSFRGARGYTF.

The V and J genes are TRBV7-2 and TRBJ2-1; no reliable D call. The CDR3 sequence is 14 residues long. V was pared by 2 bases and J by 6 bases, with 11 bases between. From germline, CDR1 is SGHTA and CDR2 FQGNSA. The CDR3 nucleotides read TGTGCCAGCAGCTTAACCGGACCGAGCAATGAGCAGTTCTTC. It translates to CASSLTGPSNEQFF.

The CDR3 sequence: CATENRLNTEAFF. The CDR3 bases are TGTGCGACGGAGAACAGGCTGAACACTGAAGCTTTCTTT. The chain is built from TRBV30 and TRBJ1-1, with TRBD1 as a possible D gene (5 bases). The CDR3 covers 13 residues. In germline, CDR1 is GTSNPN, CDR2 SVGIG (reference sequence). The variable domain in full, completed from reference TRBV30 and TRBJ1-1, reads SQTIHQWPATLVQPVGSPLSLECTVEGTSNPNLYWYRQAAGRGLQLLFYSVGIGQISSEVPQNLSASRPQDRQFILSSKKLLLSDSGFYLCATENRLNTEAFFGQGTRLTVV.

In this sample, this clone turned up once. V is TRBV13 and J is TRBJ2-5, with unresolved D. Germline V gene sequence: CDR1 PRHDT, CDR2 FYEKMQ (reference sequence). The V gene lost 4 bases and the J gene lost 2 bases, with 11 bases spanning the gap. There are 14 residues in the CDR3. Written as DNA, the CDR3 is TGTGCCAGCAGCTCTGGTGAGCCTCAAGAGACCCAGTACTTC. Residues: CASSSGEPQETQYF.

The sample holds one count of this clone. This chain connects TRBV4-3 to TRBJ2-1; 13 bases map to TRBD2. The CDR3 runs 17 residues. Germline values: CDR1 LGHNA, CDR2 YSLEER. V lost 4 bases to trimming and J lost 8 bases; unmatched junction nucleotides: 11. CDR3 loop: CASSLQLAGGPIDEQFF. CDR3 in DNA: TGCGCCAGCAGCCTCCAACTAGCGGGGGGGCCTATCGATGAGCAGTTCTTC.

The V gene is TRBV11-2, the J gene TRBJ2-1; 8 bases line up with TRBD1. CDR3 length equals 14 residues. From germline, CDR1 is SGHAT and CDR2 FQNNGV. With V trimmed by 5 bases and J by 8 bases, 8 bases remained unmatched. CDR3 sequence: CASSPRTGPDEQFF. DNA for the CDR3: TGTGCCAGCAGCCCGAGGACAGGGCCCGATGAGCAGTTCTTC.

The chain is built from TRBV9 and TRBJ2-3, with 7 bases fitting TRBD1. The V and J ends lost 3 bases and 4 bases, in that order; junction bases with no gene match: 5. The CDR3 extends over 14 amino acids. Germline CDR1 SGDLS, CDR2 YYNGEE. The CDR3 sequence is CASSADRVADTQYF. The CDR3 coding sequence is TGTGCCAGCAGCGCAGACAGGGTCGCAGATACGCAGTATTTT.

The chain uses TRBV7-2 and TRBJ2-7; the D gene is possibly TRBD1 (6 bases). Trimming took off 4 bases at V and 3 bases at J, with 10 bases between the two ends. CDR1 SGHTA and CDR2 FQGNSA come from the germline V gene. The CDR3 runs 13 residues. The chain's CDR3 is CASSSRDNYEQYF. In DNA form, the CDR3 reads TGTGCCAGCAGCTCCCGGGACAACTACGAGCAGTACTTC. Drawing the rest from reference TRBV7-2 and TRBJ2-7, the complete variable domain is GAGVSQSPSNKVTEKGKDVELRCDPISGHTALYWYRQSLGQGLEFLIYFQGNSAPDKSGLPSDRFSAERTGGSVSTLTIQRTQQEDSAVYLCASSSRDNYEQYFGPGTRLTVT.

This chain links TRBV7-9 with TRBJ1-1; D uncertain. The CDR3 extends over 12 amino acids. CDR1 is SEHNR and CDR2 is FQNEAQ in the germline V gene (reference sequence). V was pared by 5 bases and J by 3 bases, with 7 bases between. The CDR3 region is CASSLTYTEAFF. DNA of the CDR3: TGTGCCAGCAGCCTCACTTACACTGAAGCTTTCTTT.

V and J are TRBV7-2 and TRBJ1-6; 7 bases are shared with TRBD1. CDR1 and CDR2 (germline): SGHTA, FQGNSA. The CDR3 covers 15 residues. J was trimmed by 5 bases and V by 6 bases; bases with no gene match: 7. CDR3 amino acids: CASSQPGQNNSPLHF. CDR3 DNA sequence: TGTGCCAGCAGTCAACCGGGACAGAATAATTCACCCCTCCACTTT.